This TCR beta chain was identified during a study of T cell repertoires in cytomegalovirus infection. In the case of this clonotype: Its antigen is undetermined.

One entry per CDR3 protein results from TCRdb running MiXCR on the reads. The profile shows hundreds of thousands of distinct CDR3 sequences, roughly 30% of them singletons. The CDR3 covers 20 residues. V dropped 7 bases and J dropped 5 bases, with 36 bases sitting between them. Germline assignment: CDR1 LNHDA and CDR2 SQIVND (reference sequence). The sequence came from a human donor in good health (CMV status not recorded). Some clones in this sample may be carry-over from other donors' samples. The specimen comprised cultured CD8+ T cells from PBMCs, sampled from culture after CMV antigen stimulation. This rearrangement joins TRBV19 to TRBJ2-7; tentative D call: TRBD1 (6 bases). CDR3 coding DNA: TGTGCCAGTAAAAACAGGGCCCGCCACCCCCGAAAAACTGTGGTTGACGAGCAGTACGTC. This codes for CASKNRARHPRKTVVDEQYV.